The subject of this entry is one TCR beta chain. The antigen is not known. The record originates from a study of monozygotic twins with inflammatory bowel disease. Notes on the study in general: The analysis did not separate different T cell subtypes.

Germline V gene data show CDR1 as SGHTA and CDR2 as FQGNSA. The CDR3 sequence is 15 residues long. Using the 5' RACE reads, TCRdb records one entry per CDR3 protein without DNA. In total, the table holds approximately 380,000 distinct CDR3 sequences. The sequencing sample was made of blood. This clonotype originated in a human donor with ulcerative colitis or Crohn's disease, or a healthy co-twin of an affected twin (not recorded which). The V call is TRBV7-2, the J call TRBJ1-5; lacking DNA, the TRBD1 call made by TCRdb goes unchecked. The CDR3 loop is CASLWDGGVNQPQHF. Full variable domain (missing parts from reference TRBV7-2 and TRBJ1-5): GAGVSQSPSNKVTEKGKDVELRCDPISGHTALYWYRQSLGQGLEFLIYFQGNSAPDKSGLPSDRFSAERTGGSVSTLTIQRTQQEDSAVYLCASLWDGGVNQPQHFGDGTRLSIL.